These 12 T cell receptor beta chains were all obtained from the same sample, sequenced in a study of blood T cell repertoires in COVID-19. Sequencing used immunoSEQ multiplex PCR; TCRdb keeps in-frame clones, though not all of them. The sample carries 60,000 to 70,000 clones, 75% to 80% recorded once. The specimen was peripheral blood. All receptors derive from a woman of 80 years or more with acute or convalescent COVID-19.

The rearrangement joins TRBV2 to TRBJ2-7; 7 nucleotides match TRBD1. The CDR3 contains 15 residues. V was clipped by 5 bases and J by 3 bases; unmatched bases: 10. Germline V gene sequence: CDR1 SNHLY, CDR2 FYNNEI. CDR3 sequence: CASSSTGVTYYEQYF. CDR3 DNA sequence: TGTGCCAGCAGTAGCACAGGGGTAACTTACTACGAGCAGTACTTC.

The chain uses TRBV6-5 and TRBJ1-2; TRBD1 aligns across 9 bases. CDR1 and CDR2 from the germline V gene are MNHEY and SVGAGI. The CDR3 is made up of 14 amino acids. V was pared by 6 bases and J by 4 bases, with 6 bases of the junction left unmatched. CDR3 DNA: TGTGCCAGCAGGGGACAGGGCCCACTCTATGGCTACACCTTC. It is translated as CASRGQGPLYGYTF.

This rearrangement joins TRBV2 to TRBJ1-3; 7 nucleotides align to TRBD1. Germline assignment: CDR1 SNHLY and CDR2 FYNNEI. The junction had 4 bases not matched to a gene; V was cut back by 0 bases and J by 5 bases. This CDR3 comprises 15 residues. The DNA of the CDR3 is TGTGCCAGCAGTGAAGCAGGAGGGGGCAGAAACACCATATATTTT. Amino acid sequence: CASSEAGGGRNTIYF.

V gene TRBV5-1 combines with J gene TRBJ2-3, with D perhaps matching TRBD2 (6 bases). The germline V and J ends were trimmed by 4 bases and 0 bases, with 15 bases remaining between them. Germline assignment: CDR1 SGHRS and CDR2 YFSETQ. CDR3 size: 16 residues. The CDR3, as DNA: TGCGCCAGCAGCCACTTAGGCGGGATTAGCACAGATACGCAGTATTTT. Its translation is CASSHLGGISTDTQYF.

This rearrangement joins TRBV5-6 to TRBJ2-3; TRBD2 matches at 8 bases. The ends lost 1 base at V and 4 bases at J; junction bases unmatched: 5. Per germline, CDR1 SGHDT and CDR2 YYEEEE. This CDR3 is 15 amino acids long. The CDR3 here is CASSLRAGGSDTQYF. CDR3 nucleotides: TGTGCCAGCAGCTTGAGGGCGGGAGGCTCAGATACGCAGTATTTT.

This CDR3 reads CASSQLQGRTNEKLFF. CDR3 coding DNA: TGCGCCAGCAGCCAACTACAGGGGAGAACTAATGAAAAACTGTTTTTT. The J gene is TRBJ1-4, the V gene TRBV4-1, with 7 nucleotides matching TRBD1. J gave up 1 base and V 2 bases, and 4 bases lay outside the gene matches. The germline V gene has CDR1 MGHRA and CDR2 YSYEKL. This CDR3 is built from 16 residues.

This chain connects TRBV7-3 to TRBJ2-3; D possibly corresponds to TRBD2 (6 bases). From germline, CDR1 is SGHTA and CDR2 FQGTGA. V lost 5 bases and J 5 bases, leaving 11 bases between the germline ends. The CDR3 spans 13 residues. This chain's CDR3 is CASSPWGGDTQYF. CDR3 in DNA: TGTGCCAGCAGCCCATGGGGAGGAGATACGCAGTATTTT.

This clone was observed a single time. Written as DNA, the CDR3 is TGTGCCAGCAGAATAAGTAGCGGGAGAGGTGAGCAGTTCTTC. Protein product: CASRISSGRGEQFF. The chain employs TRBV6-4 and TRBJ2-1; TRBD2 aligns across 9 bases. CDR3 length: 14 amino acids. V lost 6 bases and J lost 9; bases outside the gene matches: 9. Germline values: CDR1 MRHNA, CDR2 SNTAGT.

V gene TRBV7-9 combines with J gene TRBJ1-2; 10 bases line up with TRBD1. The CDR3 extends over 15 amino acids. V lost 4 bases and J lost 4; bases outside the gene matches: 6. CDR1 is SEHNR and CDR2 is FQNEAQ in the germline V gene (reference sequence). The chain's CDR3 is CASSSGTGVLYGYTF. CDR3 DNA sequence: TGTGCCAGCAGCTCCGGGACAGGGGTACTCTATGGCTACACCTTC.

The V gene is TRBV7-8, the J gene TRBJ2-1; 11 positions match TRBD2. The J segment lost 6 bases and the V segment lost 5 bases, leaving 6 bases of the junction unmatched. The length of the CDR3 is 15 residues. Per the germline V gene, CDR1 is SGHVS and CDR2 is FQNEAQ. The CDR3 loop is CASSRGSGRANEQFF. Written as DNA, the CDR3 is TGTGCCAGCAGCCGGGGTAGCGGGAGGGCCAATGAGCAGTTCTTC.

The chain is built from TRBV7-3 and TRBJ2-1, with 8 bases aligning to TRBD1. Germline V gene data show CDR1 as SGHTA and CDR2 as FQGTGA. The CDR3 has 17 amino acids. V was pared by 5 bases and J by 0 bases, with 9 bases of the junction left unmatched. The CDR3 DNA sequence: TGTGCCAGCAGCCCCGACAGGGGCCCTTACTCCTACAATGAGCAGTTCTTC. It yields the protein CASSPDRGPYSYNEQFF.

This chain connects TRBV27 to TRBJ2-1; tentatively, D is TRBD1 (10 bases). With 0 bases removed from V and 11 bases from J, the gap between germline ends came to 26 bases. Germline V gene data show CDR1 as MNHEY and CDR2 as SMNVEV (reference sequence). The CDR3 covers 18 residues. The CDR3 DNA follows: TGTGCCAGCAGTTTATCCGGGACAGGGGTAGCGGGAGCAGTCAAGCAGTTCTTC. Its translation: CASSLSGTGVAGAVKQFF.